This T cell receptor beta chain was obtained from a study of blood T cell repertoires in COVID-19. As for the study in general: PBMCs, B-cell-depleted T cells, or T cells provided the cDNA or gDNA that made up the material.

Sequenced by immunoSEQ multiplex PCR; TCRdb stores in-frame clones only, minus some. The sample holds about 260,000 clones; around 90% are singletons and the top ten take about 2.2%. The CDR3 totals 16 residues. The ends lost 6 bases at V and 4 bases at J; junction bases unmatched: 14. Germline CDR1 MDHEN, CDR2 SYDVKM. The specimen was peripheral blood. This receptor was identified in a woman in her forties or fifties who had recovered from COVID-19. This chain joins TRBV28 and TRBJ1-1, with TRBD1 matching over 7 bases. The CDR3 DNA sequence: TGTGCCAGCAGAAGACAGGGACAGATTTTAGGCACTGAAGCTTTCTTT. It specifies CASRRQGQILGTEAFF.